Included here is one T cell receptor beta chain sequence, with context. These data belong to a study of cytomegalovirus exposure and HLA in healthy donors. V gave up 2 bases and J gave up 7 bases, with 4 bases separating them. The CDR3 runs 11 residues. Germline-derived CDR1 and CDR2 are MNHNS and SASEGT. The PCR was carried out with 60 Vbeta primers and 13 Jbeta primers. Per the original methods: About 11 million of about 88 million unique TCR beta chains were shared, per a later count. Repertoires were generated with immunoSEQ multiplex PCR, while TCRdb's copy carries only in-frame clones and drops some. V, J and clone size derive from that table, while D and trimming were established from the DNA sequence. The profile shows 180,000 or so clones, roughly 84% of them singletons.

The sequencing input was PBMCs. The chain combines TRBV6-1 with TRBJ2-3; no clear D gene. The sequence came from a male donor in good health and CMV-seronegative. CDR3 loop: CASSEIYTQYF. In nucleotides, the CDR3 is TGTGCCAGCAGTGAAATATATACGCAGTATTTT.